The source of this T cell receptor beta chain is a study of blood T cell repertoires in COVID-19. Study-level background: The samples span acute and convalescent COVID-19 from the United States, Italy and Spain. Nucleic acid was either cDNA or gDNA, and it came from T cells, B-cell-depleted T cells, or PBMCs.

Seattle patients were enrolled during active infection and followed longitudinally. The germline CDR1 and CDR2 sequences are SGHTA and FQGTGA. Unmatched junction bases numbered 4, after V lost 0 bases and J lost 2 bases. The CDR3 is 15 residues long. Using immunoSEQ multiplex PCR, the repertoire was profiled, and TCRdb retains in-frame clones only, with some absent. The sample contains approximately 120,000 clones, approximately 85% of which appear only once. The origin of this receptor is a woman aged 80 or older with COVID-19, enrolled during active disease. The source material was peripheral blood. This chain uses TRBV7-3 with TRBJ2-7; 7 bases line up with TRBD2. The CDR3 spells CASSLTGGPAYEQYF. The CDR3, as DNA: TGTGCCAGCAGCTTAACGGGAGGGCCAGCCTACGAGCAGTACTTC. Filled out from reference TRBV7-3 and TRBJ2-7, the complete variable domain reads GAGVSQTPSNKVTEKGKYVELRCDPISGHTALYWYRQSLGQGPEFLIYFQGTGAADDSGLPNDRFFAVRPEGSVSTLKIQRTERGDSAVYLCASSLTGGPAYEQYFGPGTRLTVT.